This T cell receptor beta chain was profiled in a study of blood T cell repertoires in COVID-19. Study summary: The cDNA or gDNA used as material had been derived from T cells, B-cell-depleted T cells, or PBMCs.

As handled by the study authors: Reference gene primer amplification in the assay estimated nucleated cell counts. Method: immunoSEQ multiplex PCR; TCRdb's copy keeps in-frame clones and lacks some. V, J and clone size are those of that table, while D and trimming were read from the DNA. The sample lists roughly 330,000 clones, about 89% occurring once. The V gene's germline CDR1 is SGDLS and CDR2 YYNGEE. The CDR3 extends over 15 amino acids. The ends were cut back, 2 bases at V and 2 bases at J, with 12 bases in the middle. The rearrangement joins TRBV9 to TRBJ2-3; D perhaps matches TRBD2 (6 bases). This receptor was taken from a woman in her twenties or thirties who had recovered from COVID-19. Source material: PBMCs or T cells enriched from blood (not recorded which). CDR3 residues: CASSVNTSPTDTQYF. The DNA of the CDR3 is TGTGCCAGCAGCGTGAACACTAGCCCCACAGATACGCAGTATTTT. The entire variable domain, with the rest obtained from reference TRBV9 and TRBJ2-3, is as follows: DSGVTQTPKHLITATGQRVTLRCSPRSGDLSVYWYQQSLDQGLQFLIQYYNGEERAKGNILERFSAQQFPDLHSELNLSSLELGDSALYFCASSVNTSPTDTQYFGPGTRLTVL.